This paragraph covers one T cell receptor delta chain sequence. Antigen specificity is unknown. The TCRdb protein comes from a much larger clone and disagrees with this DNA's translation at residue 17, likely due to a read error; the protein given here is derived from the DNA. The CDR3 is 20 residues long. CDR1 and CDR2 (germline): GEAIGNYY, EKD. The data were taken from a study of γδ T cells in repeated Plasmodium falciparum infection. Notes on the study in general: Compared with Australian children, Malian Vdelta2-negative repertoires seemed more clonal, less diverse, less shared.

Vgamma9/Vdelta2+ and Vdelta2-negative gammadelta T cells were flow-sorted from PBMC for bulk sequencing. TCRdb redid clone calling on the multiplex PCR reads using CATT. This table holds tens of thousands of delta-chain clones, 0.8% to 1% found once. This chain connects TRDV2 to TRDJ2, with TRDD3 identical over 10 bases. This receptor was taken from a pool of human donors (malaria-infected and uninfected, not separated). Sequenced sample: gamma-delta T cells from blood. The CDR3 is CACDTLTGGSSKDLTALLFF. The CDR3 region has the DNA TGTGCCTGTGACACCCTTACTGGGGGATCGAGCAAAGATTTGACAGCACTACTCTTCTTT.